These T cell receptor beta chains were read from a single sample in a study of graft-versus-host responses after intestinal transplantation. TCRdb keeps only in-frame clones here, not all; method: immunoSEQ multiplex PCR. The sample records 77,000 or so clones, 92% being singletons. This specimen consisted of PBMCs, obtained 98 days after intestinal transplantation. These receptors all stem from a human patient who received an intestinal transplant, so some T cells may come from the graft donor. The CDR3 runs from the conserved cysteine through the conserved F or W. D genes are given only for firm matches. Size values are once, few and many counts, or a class for expanded clones, and some rows have none.

TRBD2 | . | TRBJ2-3 | TRBV5-1 | CASSRIVLAAADTQYF | TGCGCCAGCAGTCGTATCGTACTAGCGGCGGCAGATACGCAGTATTTT
TRBD2 | . | TRBJ2-1 | TRBV2 | CASSQNTISGVNEQFF | TGTGCCAGCAGTCAAAACACTATTAGCGGGGTGAATGAGCAGTTCTTC
. | . | TRBJ2-3 | TRBV7-3 | CASSRRGGSDTQYF | TGTGCCAGCAGCCGACGAGGGGGATCAGATACGCAGTATTTT
. | . | TRBJ1-1 | TRBV9 | CASSVGHMNTEAFF | TGTGCCAGCAGCGTAGGGCATATGAACACTGAAGCTTTCTTT
TRBD1 | once | TRBJ1-5 | TRBV6-5 | CASSVTGVDQPQHF | TGTGCCAGCAGCGTTACAGGGGTAGATCAGCCCCAGCATTTT
. | . | TRBJ1-5 | TRBV5-3 | CARRGMRGYQPQHF | TGTGCCAGAAGGGGTATGAGGGGTTACCAGCCCCAGCATTTT
. | . | TRBJ1-6 | TRBV5-5 | CASSLDLASPLHF | TGTGCCAGCAGCTTGGATCTCGCTTCACCCCTCCACTTT
TRBD2 | few | TRBJ2-5 | TRBV5-1 | CASSLYGGAGETQYF | TGCGCCAGCAGCTTGTACGGGGGGGCCGGGGAGACCCAGTACTTC
TRBD1 | once | TRBJ2-1 | TRBV10-1 | CASSEEGQGWNEQFF | TGCGCCAGCAGTGAGGAAGGACAGGGGTGGAATGAGCAGTTCTTC
. | . | TRBJ1-5 | TRBV6-1 | CASSEWVRDSNQPQHF | TGTGCCAGCAGTGAATGGGTCCGGGATAGCAATCAGCCCCAGCATTTT
. | . | TRBJ1-1 | TRBV5-6 | CASSLSWSGNTEAFF | TGTGCCAGCAGCTTGTCTTGGAGTGGGAACACTGAAGCTTTCTTT
. | once | TRBJ1-1 | TRBV30 | CAWHFRGSTEAFF | TGTGCCTGGCACTTCAGGGGTTCCACTGAAGCTTTCTTT
. | . | TRBJ2-2 | TRBV13 | CASSRTGELFF | TGTGCCAGCAGCCGCACCGGGGAGCTGTTTTTT
. | . | TRBJ1-1 | TRBV10-3 | CAISESTRRDTEAFF | TGTGCCATCAGTGAGTCAACAAGGAGGGACACTGAAGCTTTCTTT
. | . | TRBJ1-6 | TRBV6-6 | CASSYLPGRTPLHF | TGTGCCAGCAGTTACCTCCCAGGCAGGACACCCCTCCACTTT
. | few | TRBJ2-1 | TRBV29-1 | CSARQVPNNEQFF | TGCAGCGCTAGACAGGTTCCCAACAATGAGCAGTTCTTC
. | . | TRBJ2-7 | TRBV7-6 | CASSLGEGDYEQYF | TGTGCCAGCAGCTTAGGGGAGGGGGACTACGAGCAGTACTTC
TRBD1 | . | TRBJ2-2 | TRBV28 | CASSPRGLAGTGELFF | TGTGCCAGCAGCCCCAGGGGGCTTGCGGGCACCGGGGAGCTGTTTTTT
. | . | TRBJ2-3 | TRBV2 | CASSERPFTDTQYF | TGTGCCAGCAGTGAAAGACCTTTCACAGATACGCAGTATTTT
. | . | TRBJ1-6 | TRBV28 | CASSSGSSYNSPLHF | TGTGCCAGCAGTTCAGGGAGCTCCTATAATTCACCCCTCCACTTT
. | . | TRBJ2-3 | TRBV5-1 | CASSFLRERAGAVDTQYF | TGCGCCAGCAGCTTTCTCAGGGAGAGGGCGGGGGCAGTAGATACGCAGTATTTT
TRBD2 | . | TRBJ2-4 | TRBV5-1 | CASSCCSGGVAKNIQYF | TGCGCCAGCAGCTGCTGTAGCGGGGGTGTAGCCAAAAACATTCAGTACTTC
. | . | TRBJ2-1 | TRBV11-2 | CASSSNGHEQFF | TGTGCCAGCAGCTCAAACGGGCATGAGCAGTTCTTC
. | . | TRBJ2-2 | TRBV28 | CASSLEDTGELFF | TGTGCCAGCAGTTTGGAGGACACCGGGGAGCTGTTTTTT
. | once | TRBJ2-1 | TRBV12-1 | CASSWTSGRAWNEQFF | TGTGCCAGCAGCTGGACTAGCGGGAGGGCCTGGAATGAGCAGTTCTTC
. | . | TRBJ2-6 | TRBV7-2 | CASSGGRGANVLTF | TGTGCCAGCAGCGGTGGCAGGGGGGCCAACGTCCTGACTTTC
. | . | TRBJ2-2 | TRBV4-2 | CASSQDRALGTGELFF | TGTGCCAGCAGCCAAGATCGGGCCCTAGGGACCGGGGAGCTGTTTTTT
. | . | TRBJ2-6 | TRBV21-1 | CASSKMARREGANVLTF | TGTGCCAGCAGCAAAATGGCCCGCCGGGAAGGGGCCAACGTCCTGACTTTC
TRBD1 | . | TRBJ1-3 | TRBV7-6 | CASSYRQGYGNTIYF | TGTGCCAGCAGCTACCGACAGGGCTATGGAAACACCATATATTTT
. | . | TRBJ1-1 | TRBV5-1 | CASSLRGGAAWSEAFF | TGCGCCAGCAGCCTCCGGGGAGGGGCGGCTTGGTCTGAAGCTTTCTTT
TRBD1 | . | TRBJ2-5 | TRBV5-1 | CASSLELQGTQETQYF | TGCGCCAGCAGCCTCGAGCTACAGGGGACCCAAGAGACCCAGTACTTC
TRBD1 | . | TRBJ2-7 | TRBV19 | CASSIEPGDRAYEQYF | TGTGCCAGTAGTATAGAGCCGGGGGACAGGGCCTACGAGCAGTACTTC
. | . | TRBJ2-5 | TRBV7-6 | CASSHEETQYF | TGTGCCAGCAGTCATGAAGAGACCCAGTACTTC
TRBD1 | . | TRBJ2-3 | TRBV11-3 | CASSDTGASSTDTQYF | TGTGCCAGCAGTGATACAGGGGCCTCCAGCACAGATACGCAGTATTTT
. | . | TRBJ2-3 | TRBV4-1 | CASSQEGVGTSTDTQYF | TGCGCCAGCAGCCAAGAAGGGGTGGGTACTAGCACAGATACGCAGTATTTT
. | . | TRBJ2-7 | TRBV28 | CASLRDGVYEQYF | TGTGCCAGCCTCCGGGATGGGGTCTACGAGCAGTACTTC
. | . | TRBJ1-1 | TRBV1 | CTSSHRQGGAFF | TGCACCAGCAGCCATAGACAGGGAGGAGCTTTCTTT
TRBD1 | . | TRBJ1-3 | TRBV10-3 | CAIGDRGPSGNTIYF | TGTGCCATCGGAGACAGGGGTCCCTCTGGAAACACCATATATTTT
TRBD2 | . | TRBJ2-7 | TRBV6-5 | CASSYLGLADYEQYF | TGTGCCAGCAGTTACTTGGGACTAGCGGATTACGAGCAGTACTTC
TRBD2 | . | TRBJ2-7 | TRBV5-4 | CASSSIAGDAFGEQYF | TGTGCCAGCAGCTCTATAGCGGGAGACGCTTTTGGGGAGCAGTACTTC
. | . | TRBJ2-5 | TRBV5-4 | CASSLPAGETQYF | TGTGCCAGCAGCTTGCCAGCGGGAGAGACCCAGTACTTC
. | . | TRBJ1-5 | TRBV2 | CASSEGTLNQPQHF | TGTGCCAGCAGTGAGGGGACCTTAAATCAGCCCCAGCATTTT
. | once | TRBJ2-5 | TRBV7-7 | CASSLVGGERETQYF | TGTGCCAGCAGCTTAGTAGGGGGTGAACGTGAGACCCAGTACTTC
TRBD2 | . | TRBJ2-5 | TRBV5-1 | CASSPGLAGSQETQYF | TGCGCCAGCAGCCCGGGACTAGCGGGGTCGCAAGAGACCCAGTACTTC
. | . | TRBJ2-2 | TRBV4-1 | CASSRGTGTGELFF | TGCGCCAGCAGCAGGGGCACCGGCACCGGGGAGCTGTTTTTT
. | . | TRBJ2-7 | TRBV4-3 | CASSQDKPGGQCYEQYF | TGCGCCAGCAGCCAGGATAAACCCGGGGGACAGTGCTACGAGCAGTACTTC